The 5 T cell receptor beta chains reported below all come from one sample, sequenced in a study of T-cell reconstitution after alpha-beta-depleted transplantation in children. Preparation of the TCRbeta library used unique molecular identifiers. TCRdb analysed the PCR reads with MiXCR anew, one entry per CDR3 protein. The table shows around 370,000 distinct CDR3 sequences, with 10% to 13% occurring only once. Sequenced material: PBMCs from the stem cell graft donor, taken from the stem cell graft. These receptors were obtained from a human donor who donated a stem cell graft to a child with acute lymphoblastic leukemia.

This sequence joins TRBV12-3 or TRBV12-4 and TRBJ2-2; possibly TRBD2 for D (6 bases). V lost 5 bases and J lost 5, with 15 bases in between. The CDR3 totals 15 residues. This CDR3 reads CASSPSGRTTGELFF. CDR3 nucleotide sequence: TGTGCCAGCAGTCCCAGCGGGCGAACGACCGGGGAGCTGTTTTTT.

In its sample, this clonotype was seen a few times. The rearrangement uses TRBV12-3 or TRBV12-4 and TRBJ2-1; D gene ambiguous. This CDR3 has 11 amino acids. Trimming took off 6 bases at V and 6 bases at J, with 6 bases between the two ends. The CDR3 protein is CASRGINEQFF. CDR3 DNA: TGTGCCAGCAGAGGCATCAATGAGCAGTTCTTC.

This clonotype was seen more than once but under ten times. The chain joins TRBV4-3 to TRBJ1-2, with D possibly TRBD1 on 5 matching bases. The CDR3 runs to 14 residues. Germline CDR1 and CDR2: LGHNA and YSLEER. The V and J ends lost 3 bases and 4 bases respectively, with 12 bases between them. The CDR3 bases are TGCGCCAGCAGCCAGGATACCGGGACCTATGGCTACACCTTC. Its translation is CASSQDTGTYGYTF.

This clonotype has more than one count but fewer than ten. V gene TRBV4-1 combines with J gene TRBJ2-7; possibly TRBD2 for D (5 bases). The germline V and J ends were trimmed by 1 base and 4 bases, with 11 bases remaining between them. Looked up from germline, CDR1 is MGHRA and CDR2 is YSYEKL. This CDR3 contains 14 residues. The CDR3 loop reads CASSQVGRVYEQYF. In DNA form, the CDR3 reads TGCGCCAGCAGCCAAGTAGGGCGGGTTTACGAGCAGTACTTC.

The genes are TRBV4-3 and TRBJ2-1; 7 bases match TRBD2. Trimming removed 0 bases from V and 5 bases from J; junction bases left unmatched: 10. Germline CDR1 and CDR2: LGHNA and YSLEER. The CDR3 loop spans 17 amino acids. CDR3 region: CASSQERGGRSDNEQFF. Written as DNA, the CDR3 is TGCGCCAGCAGCCAAGAAAGGGGCGGGAGAAGTGACAATGAGCAGTTCTTC.